The 28 T cell receptor beta chains reported below all come from one sample, sequenced in a study of blood T cells in healthy people across ages. Combining a sample-barcoded 5' primer with a J-beta primer mix, a second PCR ran for 7 to 11 cycles. A single record per CDR3 protein comes from TCRdb applying MiXCR to the 5' RACE reads. This sample has 650,000 to 1,000,000 distinct CDR3 sequences, with about half found just once. Specimen: blood. The receptors come from a man older than 75 in good health.

Concerning this clonotype: A much larger clone differs by one base, so this may be a read error. The rearrangement uses TRBV20-1 and TRBJ2-7; either TRBD1 or TRBD2 may fit D (5 bases each). The V and J ends lost 6 bases and 4 bases respectively, with 19 bases between them. Per germline, CDR1 DFQATT and CDR2 SNEGSKA (reference sequence). This CDR3 region has 14 residues. The CDR3 spells CSAGPGAGQYEQYF. CDR3 sequence (DNA): TGCAGTGCGGGACCCGGGGCCGGCCAATACGAGCAGTACTTC.

There are a few counts of this clonotype. The gene calls are TRBV20-1 and TRBJ1-1, with D perhaps matching TRBD1 (6 bases). The CDR3 loop spans 14 amino acids. Trimming stripped 3 bases from V and 4 bases from J, with 15 bases between. The V gene's germline CDR1 is DFQATT and CDR2 SNEGSKA (reference sequence). This CDR3 reads CSARLQGSTTEAFF. CDR3 DNA: TGCAGTGCTAGGTTACAGGGCTCGACCACTGAAGCTTTCTTT.

Of note for this clonotype: Mismatch with germline at one junction end may stem from a read error. The chain uses TRBV7-2 and TRBJ2-7; 12 bases fit TRBD2. CDR1 is SGHTA, CDR2 FQGNSA, per germline. The CDR3 consists of 17 residues. The CDR3 reads CASSLVETSGSSYEQYF. DNA for the CDR3: TGTGCCAGCAGTTTAGTAGAGACTAGCGGGAGCTCCTACGAGCAGTACTTC.

J is TRBJ2-1 and V is TRBV7-9, with 14 bases aligning to TRBD2. CDR1 and CDR2 from the germline V gene are SEHNR and FQNEAQ (reference sequence). V was clipped by 8 bases and J by 0 bases; unmatched bases: 12. The CDR3 is 19 amino acids. For the CDR3, the DNA is TGTGCCAGCCCTAATAGTGGGACTAGCGGGGGAAGCTCCTACAATGAGCAGTTCTTC. Translated: CASPNSGTSGGSSYNEQFF.

The rearrangement links TRBV2 to TRBJ2-1, with D perhaps matching TRBD1 (5 bases). Germline assignment: CDR1 SNHLY and CDR2 FYNNEI. This CDR3 spans 13 amino acids. With 1 base removed from V and 8 bases from J, the gap between germline ends came to 9 bases. This CDR3 is CASSEVGADEQFF. In DNA, the CDR3 is TGTGCCAGCAGTGAAGTAGGGGCCGATGAGCAGTTCTTC.

With regard to this clonotype: A read error may account for a junction end that differs from germline. The chain uses TRBV27 and TRBJ2-7, with D unclear. Germline CDR1 and CDR2: MNHEY and SMNVEV (reference sequence). CDR3 length equals 14 residues. CDR3 in amino acids: CACSLTGEIYEQYF. Here the CDR3 DNA reads TGTGCCTGCAGTTTAACTGGAGAGATCTACGAGCAGTACTTC.

The chain joins TRBV27 to TRBJ1-6; TRBD1 aligns across 7 bases. The CDR3 is 15 residues long. V dropped 4 bases and J dropped 8; count of bases not matched to a gene: 8. CDR1 and CDR2 from the germline V gene are MNHEY and SMNVEV (reference sequence). The CDR3 loop is CASSSPRQGDSPLHF. CDR3 coding DNA: TGTGCCAGCAGTTCACCTCGCCAGGGGGATTCACCCCTCCACTTT.

The chain uses TRBV19 and TRBJ1-2; 11 bases map to TRBD1. This CDR3 is built from 15 residues. Per the germline V gene, CDR1 is LNHDA and CDR2 is SQIVND (reference sequence). The trim removed 5 bases at V and 3 bases at J, leaving 5 bases unmatched. For the CDR3, the DNA is TGTGCCAGTAGTCGGACAGGGGGCGCCTACTATGGCTACACCTTC. Translating it yields CASSRTGGAYYGYTF.

This rearrangement joins TRBV10-3 to TRBJ1-6; D is unresolved. Germline CDR1 and CDR2: ENHRY and SYGVKD. The CDR3 is 16 residues long. V lost 4 bases to trimming and J lost 0 bases, with 10 bases between them. The chain's CDR3 is CAISVGVSSYNSPLHF. CDR3 coding DNA: TGTGCCATCAGTGTAGGCGTGAGCTCCTATAATTCACCCCTCCACTTT.

The rearrangement joins TRBV24-1 to TRBJ2-1; D tentatively reads TRBD1 or TRBD2 (6 bases each). Germline V gene sequence: CDR1 KGHDR, CDR2 SFDVKD. V lost 5 bases and J 8 bases, leaving 12 bases between the germline ends. The CDR3 sequence is 13 residues long. The CDR3 is CATSGPEGDEQFF. CDR3 DNA sequence: TGTGCCACCAGTGGTCCGGAGGGGGATGAGCAGTTCTTC.

The chain recombines TRBV7-2 with TRBJ1-6; D gene ambiguous. Germline CDR1 reads SGHTA; CDR2 reads FQGNSA. This CDR3 has 16 amino acids. V was clipped by 5 bases and J by 7 bases, with 18 bases between them. The CDR3 loop reads CASSDIRVQTNSPLHF. The CDR3 DNA follows: TGTGCCAGCAGCGATATTCGTGTACAGACAAATTCACCCCTCCACTTT.

This clonotype has ten or more counts. The chain is built from TRBV5-1 and TRBJ2-5, with D perhaps matching TRBD2 (5 bases). The CDR3 is 15 residues long. Germline CDR1 and CDR2: SGHRS and YFSETQ. V was clipped by 0 bases and J by 5 bases, with 14 bases between them. CDR3 DNA: TGCGCCAGCAGCTTGGTCCCGGCTAGGGAGGAGACCCAGTACTTC. This gives the protein CASSLVPAREETQYF.

This clonotype was picked up a small number of times. Possible read error: a much larger clone is one base away. The J gene is TRBJ2-1, the V gene TRBV6-2 or TRBV6-3; a possible D gene is TRBD2 (5 bases). Germline CDR1 and CDR2: MNHEY and SVGEGT. The CDR3 contains 14 residues. Between the trimmed V and J ends, which lost 5 bases and 4 bases, there was a span of 12 bases. The CDR3 reads CASSPGLVYNEQFF. The CDR3 nucleotides read TGTGCCAGCAGTCCAGGACTGGTATACAATGAGCAGTTCTTC.

The rearrangement uses TRBV20-1 and TRBJ2-7, with TRBD2 matching 12 bases. The CDR3 runs to 14 residues. V lost 0 bases, J lost 7 bases, and 4 bases stayed unmatched. Germline V lookup: CDR1 DFQATT, CDR2 SNEGSKA (reference sequence). CDR3 DNA sequence: TGCAGTGCTAGAGACGCGACTAGCGGGGGAGAGCAGTACTTC. Its translation is CSARDATSGGEQYF.

The rearrangement joins TRBV7-3 to TRBJ2-2, with 8 nucleotides matching TRBD2. Germline CDR1 SGHTA, CDR2 FQGTGA. The V gene end was trimmed by 5 bases and the J gene end by 3 bases; junction bases not matched to a gene: 11. The CDR3 loop spans 17 amino acids. The chain's CDR3 is CASSPRSSGAHTGELFF. DNA of the CDR3: TGTGCCAGCAGCCCGAGGAGTAGCGGGGCACACACCGGGGAGCTGTTTTTT.

This rearrangement joins TRBV20-1 to TRBJ2-5; 8 bases agree with TRBD2. Per germline, CDR1 DFQATT and CDR2 SNEGSKA (reference sequence). CDR3 size: 13 residues. After removal of 6 bases from V and 2 bases from J, the junction contained 5 bases not matched to a gene. CDR3: CSALAGRQETQYF. The CDR3 DNA follows: TGCAGTGCATTAGCGGGACGGCAAGAGACCCAGTACTTC.

This chain uses TRBV15 with TRBJ2-7; D not certain. CDR1 is LNHNV and CDR2 is YYDKDF in the germline V gene (reference sequence). The CDR3 is 14 residues long. Trimming took off 1 base at V and 7 bases at J, with 14 bases between the two ends. CDR3 in amino acids: CATSRGNPSWEQYF. The CDR3 DNA sequence: TGTGCCACCAGCAGAGGCAATCCCAGTTGGGAGCAGTACTTC.

The sample holds many counts of this clonotype. The chain has TRBV5-1 and TRBJ2-7; D may be TRBD2 (5 bases). The germline gives CDR1 SGHRS, CDR2 YFSETQ. V was pared by 4 bases and J by 3 bases, with 17 bases between. This CDR3 region has 15 residues. CDR3 DNA: TGCGCCAGCAGCCCCGAATACGCGGGTCTCTACGAGCAGTACTTC. This gives the protein CASSPEYAGLYEQYF.

This clonotype was recorded a few times. This chain links TRBV6-5 with TRBJ2-1; 9 bases fit TRBD2. This CDR3 region has 13 residues. V was clipped by 2 bases and J by 15 bases; unmatched bases: 8. Germline-derived CDR1 and CDR2 are MNHEY and SVGAGI. Here the CDR3 reads CASSYTTSGSWFF. DNA for the CDR3: TGTGCCAGCAGTTACACGACTAGCGGTAGTTGGTTCTTC.

Of note for this clonotype: Compared with germline, one end of the junction differs, possibly owing to a read error. V gene TRBV5-5 combines with J gene TRBJ2-2; 7 positions match TRBD2. Germline V lookup: CDR1 SGHKS, CDR2 YYEKEE (reference sequence). The CDR3 covers 16 residues. Here the CDR3 DNA reads TGTGCCAGCAGCTTGGTTGGCGGGAGTGCAACCGGGGAGCTATTTTTT. Translating gives CASSLVGGSATGELFF.

The chain employs TRBV4-3 and TRBJ2-3, with D maybe TRBD2 (6 bases). Germline lookup yields CDR1 LGHNA and CDR2 YSLEER. V dropped 1 base and J dropped 2 bases, with 19 bases sitting between them. The CDR3 sequence is 18 residues long. CDR3 region: CASSQGGLARLHTDTQYF. The CDR3 region has the DNA TGCGCCAGCAGCCAAGGGGGCCTAGCGCGATTACACACAGATACGCAGTATTTT.

This clonotype was detected only a few times. A read error is possible here, since a much larger clone lies one base away. The V call is TRBV2, the J call TRBJ2-5; TRBD1 might be the D (5 bases). Trimming cost V 6 bases and J 11 bases, with 19 bases left between them. This CDR3 has 13 residues. Germline assignment: CDR1 SNHLY and CDR2 FYNNEI. CDR3 protein: CASRERQYNEQYF. In DNA form, the CDR3 reads TGTGCCAGCAGAGAGAGACAGTACAATGAGCAGTACTTC.

The V call is TRBV5-1, the J call TRBJ2-3; possibly TRBD1 for D (6 bases). Germline V lookup: CDR1 SGHRS, CDR2 YFSETQ. V was cut by 3 bases and J by 2 bases, with 13 bases left in between. The CDR3 runs 15 residues. In DNA, the CDR3 is TGCGCCAGCAGCTCAGGGGCGGAGTACACAGATACGCAGTATTTT. Translation: CASSSGAEYTDTQYF. Variable domain in full (rest from reference TRBV5-1 and TRBJ2-3): KAGVTQTPRYLIKTRGQQVTLSCSPISGHRSVSWYQQTPGQGLQFLFEYFSETQRNKGNFPGRFSGRQFSNSRSEMNVSTLELGDSALYLCASSSGAEYTDTQYFGPGTRLTVL.

This clonotype was seen only a few times. This chain uses TRBV7-2 with TRBJ2-7; the D is unclear. The CDR3 loop spans 14 amino acids. The germline gives CDR1 SGHTA, CDR2 FQGNSA. V was clipped by 5 bases and J by 3 bases, with 14 bases between them. The CDR3, as DNA: TGTGCCAGCAGCCCTCATGCCTCCAGCTACGAGCAGTACTTC. It specifies CASSPHASSYEQYF.

This sequence joins TRBV29-1 and TRBJ2-1, with TRBD2 matching over 11 bases. Germline CDR1 reads SQVTM; CDR2 reads ANQGSEA. After removal of 2 bases from V and 14 bases from J, the junction contained 5 bases not matched to a gene. This CDR3 spans 12 amino acids. This CDR3 reads CSVETSGSPKFF. The CDR3, as DNA: TGCAGCGTTGAAACTAGCGGGAGCCCAAAGTTCTTC.

Comment on this clonotype: This clone may be a read error of a much larger clone one base away. The chain employs TRBV7-2 and TRBJ2-5, with no clear D. Germline CDR1 and CDR2: SGHTA and FQGNSA. This CDR3 comprises 15 residues. CDR3 protein: CANSLVANLRETQYF. For the CDR3, the DNA is TGTGCCAACAGCTTAGTGGCGAACCTTCGAGAGACCCAGTACTTC.

The gene calls are TRBV7-3 and TRBJ2-2; D unclear. Germline V lookup: CDR1 SGHTA, CDR2 FQGTGA. Trimming shortened V by 2 bases and J by 4 bases, and 5 bases separated the two germline ends. CDR3 length: 13 amino acids. This chain's CDR3 is CASSLVRTGELFF. CDR3 sequence (DNA): TGTGCCAGCAGCTTAGTGCGCACCGGGGAGCTGTTTTTT.

The chain is built from TRBV5-1 and TRBJ1-5; 7 nucleotides agree with TRBD1. The CDR3 loop spans 16 amino acids. V dropped 1 base and J dropped 7; count of bases not matched to a gene: 11. Germline CDR1 and CDR2: SGHRS and YFSETQ. Written as DNA, the CDR3 is TGCGCCAGCAGCTTGAACGGTCAGGGGGTAGGACAGCCCCAGCATTTT. It codes for CASSLNGQGVGQPQHF.